These 13 T cell receptor beta chains were sequenced from one sample in a study of graft-versus-host responses after intestinal transplantation. Antigens of these TCRs are unknown. Some clones are missing from TCRdb's copy, which holds only in-frame ones; the method was immunoSEQ multiplex PCR. Here the sample spans roughly 120,000 clones, around 96% being singletons. The source material was unstimulated CD8+ T cells sorted from spleen or lymph node cells, sampled before intestinal transplant. The receptors shown here come from a human donor who received an intestinal transplant.

The chain uses TRBV29-1 and TRBJ1-1; no clear D. V lost 0 bases and J lost 5, with 13 bases in between. Germline CDR1 is SQVTM and CDR2 is ANQGSEA. This CDR3 region has 14 residues. The CDR3 here is CSVEDLSRQTEAFF. In nucleotides, the CDR3 is TGCAGCGTTGAAGATCTTAGTAGGCAGACTGAAGCTTTCTTT.

The chain carries TRBV27 and TRBJ2-7; D is perhaps TRBD1 (6 bases). Germline lookup yields CDR1 MNHEY and CDR2 SMNVEV (reference sequence). This CDR3 spans 15 amino acids. V lost 3 bases and J 2 bases, leaving 14 bases between the germline ends. In DNA form, the CDR3 reads TGTGCCAGCAGTTTTATCGGGGCAGGGGCCTACGAGCAGTACTTC. It translates to CASSFIGAGAYEQYF.

The V gene is TRBV7-3, the J gene TRBJ2-1, with 8 bases lining up with TRBD2. The CDR3 totals 14 residues. Per germline, CDR1 SGHTA and CDR2 FQGTGA. V lost 0 bases and J lost 6; bases outside the gene matches: 1. The CDR3 region is CASSLTAGGNEQFF. CDR3 in DNA: TGTGCCAGCAGCTTAACGGCGGGGGGCAATGAGCAGTTCTTC. The variable domain in full, completed from reference TRBV7-3 and TRBJ2-1, reads GAGVSQTPSNKVTEKGKYVELRCDPISGHTALYWYRQSLGQGPEFLIYFQGTGAADDSGLPNDRFFAVRPEGSVSTLKIQRTERGDSAVYLCASSLTAGGNEQFFGPGTRLTVL.

The CDR3 coding sequence is TGTGCCATCGGTGCCGGGGCTAGCGGGAGTTGGAATGAGCAGTTCTTC. Translation gives CAIGAGASGSWNEQFF. The rearrangement joins TRBV10-3 to TRBJ2-1; 10 bases line up with TRBD2. V trimming: 8 bases; J trimming: 7 bases; junction bases outside the gene matches: 14. The CDR3 spans 16 residues. Germline CDR1 is ENHRY and CDR2 is SYGVKD.

The chain is built from TRBV6-1 and TRBJ2-5; 8 nucleotides line up with TRBD2. The J call may be wrong; the DNA end is better matched by TRBJ2-7. The CDR3 loop spans 15 amino acids. Germline V gene lookup returns CDR1 MNHNS and CDR2 SASEGT. The DNA of the CDR3 is TGTGCCAGCAGTGAATGGACGGGAGGGCCCTACGAGCAGTACTTC. Amino acids: CASSEWTGGPYEQYF.

The V gene is TRBV21-1, the J gene TRBJ2-3; the table's D call, TRBD2, was not checked against the DNA. TRBV21-1 is a pseudogene segment. This CDR3 is 15 amino acids long. This CDR3 is CASSKGTVLTDTQYF. Written as DNA, the CDR3 is TGTGCCAGCAGCAAAGGAACGGTCCTCACAGATACGCAGTATTTT.

This sequence joins TRBV27 and TRBJ2-1; D is unresolved. CDR3 length equals 17 residues. V lost 6 bases to trimming and J lost 5 bases, with 23 bases between them. Germline assignment: CDR1 MNHEY and CDR2 SMNVEV (reference sequence). This CDR3 reads CASSYYVALLLHNEQFF. In DNA, the CDR3 is TGTGCCAGCAGCTACTATGTGGCTCTGCTGCTCCACAATGAGCAGTTCTTC.

CDR3 DNA: TGCAGCGTTCTTGAGAACACCATATATTTT. Protein: CSVLENTIYF. The J gene is TRBJ1-3, the V gene TRBV29-1; D is unresolved. Germline V gene lookup returns CDR1 SQVTM and CDR2 ANQGSEA. The CDR3 covers 10 residues. Trimming took off 5 bases at V and 7 bases at J, with 6 bases between the two ends.

This chain connects TRBV6-5 to TRBJ2-2; weak D call: TRBD2 (5 bases). The V end lost 5 bases, the J end lost 3 bases, and 10 bases lay between the germline ends. The germline V gene has CDR1 MNHEY and CDR2 SVGAGI. This CDR3 has 14 amino acids. The chain's CDR3 is CASSEEGYTGELFF. The CDR3 DNA is TGTGCCAGCAGTGAAGAGGGATACACCGGGGAGCTGTTTTTT.

CDR3 nucleotide sequence: TGCGCCAGCAGCTTGGCCCCCAGCTTAGCTCTCTGGGGGGAGCAGTACTTC. As protein: CASSLAPSLALWGEQYF. The gene calls are TRBV5-1 and TRBJ2-7; the D gene could be TRBD1 or TRBD2 (5 bases each). Trimming took off 0 bases at V and 7 bases at J, with 23 bases between the two ends. The germline gives CDR1 SGHRS, CDR2 YFSETQ. CDR3 length equals 17 residues.

The chain recombines TRBV7-8 with TRBJ1-1, with a possible D match to TRBD1 (5 bases). Germline lookup yields CDR1 SGHVS and CDR2 FQNEAQ. CDR3 length: 19 amino acids. Trimming cost V 1 base and J 0 bases, with 21 bases left between them. The CDR3 DNA sequence: TGTGCCAGCAGCTTAGATACGGCGGGCAGGGTAGTCATGAACACTGAAGCTTTCTTT. Encoded protein: CASSLDTAGRVVMNTEAFF.

The sample holds one count of this clone. This rearrangement joins TRBV28 to TRBJ2-1; no firm D call. Germline lookup yields CDR1 MDHEN and CDR2 SYDVKM. The CDR3 runs to 13 residues. V lost 3 bases, J lost 10 bases, and 13 bases lay in between. Here the CDR3 reads CASSLMLAREQFF. CDR3 DNA sequence: TGTGCCAGCAGTTTGATGTTAGCACGAGAGCAGTTCTTC.

This rearrangement joins TRBV7-3 to TRBJ2-2, with TRBD2 identical over 12 bases. Germline V gene sequence: CDR1 SGHTA, CDR2 FQGTGA. The CDR3 spans 17 residues. J lost 4 bases, V lost 4 bases, and 7 bases had no gene match. CDR3: CASSSWTSGKGTGELFF. DNA for the CDR3: TGTGCCAGCAGCTCCTGGACTAGCGGGAAAGGCACCGGGGAGCTGTTTTTT.